This TCR beta chain was identified during a study of OX40 agonist ivuxolimab in advanced cancers. Overall study: Melanoma, hepatocellular carcinoma, head and neck or renal cell cancer occurred in dose-escalation patients. Mean age around 60 years, range about 20 to 90; approximately 83% male.

V was clipped by 0 bases and J by 6 bases; unmatched bases: 6. The CDR3 totals 16 residues. The germline V gene has CDR1 SGDLS and CDR2 YYNGEE. Clones were read by immunoSEQ multiplex PCR, and TCRdb kept only the in-frame ones, dropping some. The sample has tens of thousands of clones, over 80% seen once. Sequences were derived from CD4+ or CD8+ T cells sorted from blood, sampled in a trial of the OX40 agonist ivuxolimab. The TCR comes from an adult with an advanced solid tumor such as melanoma, head and neck, liver or kidney cancer. The chain has TRBV9 and TRBJ1-5, with 10 bases matching TRBD1. The CDR3 DNA sequence: TGTGCCAGCAGCGTAGGGACAGGGGGTTTGGGTCAGCCCCAGCATTTT. Its translation is CASSVGTGGLGQPQHF.